This entry describes one TCR beta chain. The germline V gene encodes CDR1 SGHTA and CDR2 FQGNSA. V trimming: 4 bases; J trimming: 10 bases; junction bases outside the gene matches: 11. The CDR3 is made up of 16 amino acids. These data belong to a study of blood T cell repertoires in COVID-19. Study-wide context: Italy, Spain and the United States were the sources of the convalescent and acute COVID-19 samples.

Per the authors' pipeline: Counts of nucleated cells, estimated from reference gene primer amplification, were obtained. The table came from immunoSEQ multiplex PCR; TCRdb's copy has only in-frame clones and leaves some out. That table gives V, J and clone size, and the DNA gave D and trimming. This table has about 100,000 clones, about 86% appearing once. The sequence was obtained from a human donor in a cohort sampled during active COVID-19. V gene TRBV7-2 combines with J gene TRBJ2-1; 12 bases map to TRBD1. The sample taken for sequencing was peripheral blood. The CDR3, as DNA: TGTGCCAGCAGCTCCCCTCCGGGACAGGGGGCGTGGGAGCAGTTCTTC. It encodes CASSSPPGQGAWEQFF.